This T cell receptor (beta chain) came from a study of cytotoxic CD8 clonotypes in ibrutinib-treated CLL. Findings and limits, study-wide: Relative to age-matched healthy donors, clonality at baseline was higher, and it tracked circulating CD8+ T-cell counts.

Germline V gene sequence: CDR1 MNHEY, CDR2 SVGAGI. V lost 5 bases to trimming and J lost 4 bases, with 8 bases between them. The CDR3 spans 12 residues. Here immunoSEQ multiplex PCR was the method, and the copy in TCRdb shows in-frame clones only, minus some. The sample records about 35,000 clones, about two thirds being singletons. This clone is large within its sample. Its antigen is unknown. The chain is built from TRBV6-5 and TRBJ1-2; D might be TRBD1 (5 bases). Material: PBMCs, obtained at disease progression, from a patient treated with ibrutinib. The TCR sequence derives from a human donor with chronic lymphocytic leukemia. CDR3 region: CASSQGVYGYTF. The CDR3 nucleotides are TGTGCCAGCAGTCAAGGGGTCTATGGCTACACCTTC.